This T cell receptor (beta chain) was identified during a study of cytotoxic CD8 clonotypes in ibrutinib-treated CLL. On the study more broadly: Responses comprised approximately 25 partial and 2 complete; at median approximately 72 months, about 14 remained remitted and approximately 12 progressed. Response material was collected after a median about 12 months of treatment, range 6 to 36.

The protocol was immunoSEQ multiplex PCR, while the TCRdb copy is restricted to in-frame clones and leaves out a portion. The top ten clones hold about an eighth of a sample with roughly 220,000 clones, about four fifths of them seen once. TCR beta libraries used about 2 micrograms of genomic DNA from cryopreserved PBMCs. Only one count was recorded for this clone. Its specificity is not known. The CDR3 is 14 residues long. Germline V lookup: CDR1 SGDLS, CDR2 YYNGEE. The V and J ends lost 3 bases and 0 bases respectively, with 8 bases between them. Whole-study findings and limits: Researchers report that baseline clonality outpaced age-matched healthy donors and tracked circulating CD8+ T-cell counts.

The source is a human donor with chronic lymphocytic leukemia. This rearrangement joins TRBV9 to TRBJ2-3; D not resolved. The sample was PBMCs, taken after 12 months of ibrutinib treatment. CDR3 in DNA: TGTGCCAGCAGCGCGGCCAGCAGCACAGATACGCAGTATTTT. This sequence encodes CASSAASSTDTQYF.